The 2 T cell receptor beta chains below were found in one sample sequenced in a study of blood T cell repertoires in COVID-19. Profiling relied on immunoSEQ multiplex PCR, and the TCRdb table lists in-frame clones only, not all of them. Here the sample spans about 320,000 clones, over 75% being singletons. Sequenced sample: PBMCs or T cells enriched from blood (not recorded which). These receptors came from a man aged 30 to 45 who had recovered from COVID-19.

The V gene is TRBV14, the J gene TRBJ1-6; a weak D match, TRBD1 (5 bases). Germline V CDR1 and CDR2: SGHDN, FVKESK. The CDR3 consists of 16 residues. Trimming pared 4 bases from V and 3 bases from J, leaving 13 bases between. CDR3 nucleotide sequence: TGTGCCAGCAGCCGTTATGGCCAGGGCTATAATTCACCCCTCCACTTT. Translation: CASSRYGQGYNSPLHF. Full variable domain (missing parts from reference TRBV14 and TRBJ1-6): EAGVTQFPSHSVIEKGQTVTLRCDPISGHDNLYWYRRVMGKEIKFLLHFVKESKQDESGMPNNRFLAERTGGTYSTLKVQPAELEDSGVYFCASSRYGQGYNSPLHFGNGTRLTVT.

The chain has TRBV5-4 and TRBJ2-7; a possible D gene is TRBD2 (6 bases). Trimming took 4 bases from V and 2 from J, leaving 13 bases between them. This CDR3 comprises 14 residues. In germline, CDR1 is SGHNT, CDR2 YYREEE (reference sequence). CDR3 DNA: TGTGCCAGCAGCCGAGGGCGGGGTGCCTACGAGCAGTACTTC. It codes for CASSRGRGAYEQYF.